This T cell receptor beta chain was captured by sequencing in a study of beta chain features in type 1 diabetes. A word on this clone: Antigen unknown.

Expressed TCRB transcripts were sequenced after all isolated RNA was converted to cDNA. Profiling relied on immunoSEQ multiplex PCR, and the TCRdb table lists in-frame clones only, not all of them. The sample shows under 450,000 clones, 14% of them seen only once. This CDR3 region has 14 residues. Unmatched junction bases numbered 4, after V lost 3 bases and J lost 4 bases. The germline gives CDR1 SGDLS, CDR2 YYNGEE. Whole-study results and caveats: Patients' naive, central memory and regulatory TCRB repertoires appeared more alike than those of healthy donors. Type 1 diabetes patients showed fewer insertions and more deletions at VDJ junctions.

The receptor comes from a young man in good health. The chain couples TRBV9 to TRBJ2-1, with 7 bases identical to TRBD2. Sequencing was carried out using naive CD4+ T cells from blood. The CDR3 DNA is TGTGCCAGCAGCGACAGCGGGGTTTACAATGAGCAGTTCTTC. Its protein is CASSDSGVYNEQFF.